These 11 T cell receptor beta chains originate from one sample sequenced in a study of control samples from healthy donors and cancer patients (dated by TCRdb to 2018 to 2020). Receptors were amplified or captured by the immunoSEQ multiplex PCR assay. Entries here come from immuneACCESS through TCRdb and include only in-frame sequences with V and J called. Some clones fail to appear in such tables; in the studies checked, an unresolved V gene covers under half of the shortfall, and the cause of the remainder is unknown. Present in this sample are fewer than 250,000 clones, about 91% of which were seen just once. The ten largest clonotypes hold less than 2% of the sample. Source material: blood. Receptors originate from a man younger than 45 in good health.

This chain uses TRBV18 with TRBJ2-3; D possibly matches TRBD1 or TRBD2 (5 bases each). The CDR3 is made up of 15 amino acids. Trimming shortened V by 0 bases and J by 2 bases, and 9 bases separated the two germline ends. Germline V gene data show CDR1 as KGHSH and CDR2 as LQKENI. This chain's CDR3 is CASSPPGVPTDTQYF. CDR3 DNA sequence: TGTGCCAGCTCACCACCGGGGGTCCCCACAGATACGCAGTATTTT. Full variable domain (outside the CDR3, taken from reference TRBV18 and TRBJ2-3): NAGVMQNPRHLVRRRGQEARLRCSPMKGHSHVYWYRQLPEEGLKFMVYLQKENIIDESGMPKERFSAEFPKEGPSILRIQQVVRGDSAAYFCASSPPGVPTDTQYFGPGTRLTVL.

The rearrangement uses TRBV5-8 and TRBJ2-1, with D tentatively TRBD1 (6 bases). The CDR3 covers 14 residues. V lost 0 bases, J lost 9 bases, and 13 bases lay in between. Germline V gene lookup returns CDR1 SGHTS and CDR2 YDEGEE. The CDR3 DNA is TGTGCCAGCAGCTTGGCCGACAGGCTGGGTGAGCAGTTCTTC. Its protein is CASSLADRLGEQFF.

This chain's CDR3 is CASSPGWAGTTYEQYF. Here the CDR3 DNA reads TGTGCCAGCAGCCCCGGTTGGGCGGGGACAACCTACGAGCAGTACTTC. V and J are TRBV13 and TRBJ2-7; D tentatively fits TRBD1 or TRBD2 (6 bases each). Germline values: CDR1 PRHDT, CDR2 FYEKMQ (reference sequence). V shed 5 bases and J shed 2 bases, with 19 bases lying between them. The CDR3 spans 16 residues.

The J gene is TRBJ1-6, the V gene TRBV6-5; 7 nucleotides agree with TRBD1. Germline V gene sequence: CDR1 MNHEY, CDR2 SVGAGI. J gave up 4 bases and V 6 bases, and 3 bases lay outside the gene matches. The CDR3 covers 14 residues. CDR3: CASRTGQYNSPLHF. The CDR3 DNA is TGTGCCAGCAGAACGGGACAGTATAATTCACCCCTCCACTTT.

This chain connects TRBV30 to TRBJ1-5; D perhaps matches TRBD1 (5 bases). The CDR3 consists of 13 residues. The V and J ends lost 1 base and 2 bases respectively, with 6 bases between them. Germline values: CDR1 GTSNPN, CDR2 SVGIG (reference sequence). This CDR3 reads CAWSEQGNQPQHF. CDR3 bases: TGTGCCTGGAGTGAACAGGGCAATCAGCCCCAGCATTTT.

The CDR3 here is CASSIPTGNYGYTF. The CDR3 bases are TGTGCCAGTAGTATACCCACAGGGAACTATGGCTACACCTTC. This chain joins TRBV19 and TRBJ1-2; D might be TRBD1 (6 bases). V lost 2 bases and J 2 bases, leaving 9 bases between the germline ends. CDR3 length: 14 amino acids. The germline CDR1 and CDR2 sequences are LNHDA and SQIVND (reference sequence).

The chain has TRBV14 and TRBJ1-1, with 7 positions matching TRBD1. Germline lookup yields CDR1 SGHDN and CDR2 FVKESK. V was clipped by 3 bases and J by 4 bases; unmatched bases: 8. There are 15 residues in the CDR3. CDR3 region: CASSHSTGDFTEAFF. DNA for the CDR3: TGTGCCAGCAGCCATTCTACAGGGGATTTCACTGAAGCTTTCTTT.

The CDR3 DNA follows: TGCGCCAGCAGCTTATCAGGACAGGGGACCGCTAACTATGGCTACACCTTC. Amino acids: CASSLSGQGTANYGYTF. This sequence joins TRBV5-1 and TRBJ1-2, with 9 positions matching TRBD1. The CDR3 totals 17 residues. With V trimmed by 2 bases and J by 0 bases, 8 bases remained unmatched. Germline V gives CDR1 SGHRS, CDR2 YFSETQ.

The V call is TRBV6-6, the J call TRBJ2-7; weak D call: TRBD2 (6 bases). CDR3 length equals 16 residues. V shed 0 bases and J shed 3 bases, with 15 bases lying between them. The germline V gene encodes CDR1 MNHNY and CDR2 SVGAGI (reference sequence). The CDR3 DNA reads TGTGCCAGCAGTTACTCACCCGCGGGACGGAGCTACGAGCAGTACTTC. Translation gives CASSYSPAGRSYEQYF.

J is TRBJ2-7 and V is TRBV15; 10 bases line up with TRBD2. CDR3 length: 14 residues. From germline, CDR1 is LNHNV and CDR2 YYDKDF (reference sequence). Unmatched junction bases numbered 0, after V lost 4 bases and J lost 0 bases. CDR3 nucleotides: TGTGCCACCAGCACTAGCGGGAGCTCCTACGAGCAGTACTTC. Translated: CATSTSGSSYEQYF.

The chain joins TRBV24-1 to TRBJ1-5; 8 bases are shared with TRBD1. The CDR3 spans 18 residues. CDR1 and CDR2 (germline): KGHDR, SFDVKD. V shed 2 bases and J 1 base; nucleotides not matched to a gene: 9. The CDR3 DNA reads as TGTGCCACCAGTGATTCCGAGGACAGGGACCACAGCAATCAGCCCCAGCATTTT. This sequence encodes CATSDSEDRDHSNQPQHF.